This T cell receptor beta chain derives from a study of blood T cell repertoires in COVID-19 (TCRdb year 2020). About the investigation overall: The collaborator samples originated in the United States, Italy and Spain and spanned the acute and convalescent phases of COVID-19. The prospective study material was composed of cDNA or gDNA derived from T cells, B-cell-depleted T cells, or PBMCs. Subjects who had been exposed to COVID-19, were actively infected with it, or had recovered from it provided the deeply sampled blood TCRbeta repertoires that made up the dataset. The repertoires were released in a freely available public database intended as a resource for research on the immune response to SARS-CoV-2. Samples were obtained from the ongoing ImmuneRACE study (first 160 participants) and from over 1,000 subjects provided by 6 global collaborators. Sample metadata almost always included a de-identified subject ID, COVID-19 status, age in years and sex. Where HLA class I and class II types were available, the types were taken from metadata supplied by the sample provider, not from assay-based typing. Study-wide findings and limitations: The quantity of clinical and demographic metadata differed by source and by participant and was supplied without curation.

Worth noting for this clone: It has no known antigen specificity. Within one base of it there is no much larger clone, and no base qualities were kept.

Enrolling through a virtual design, the prospective study's participants ranged in age from roughly 18 to 95 years and lived across some 23 United States geographic areas. In the prospective study, cohorts were assigned on the basis of participant-reported clinical history obtained from a screening survey and a study questionnaire. Exposed participants had been in contact, within 2 weeks of entering the study, with a person who had a PCR-confirmed or clinician-diagnosed case of COVID-19. Each participant in the prospective study had whole blood, serum and a nasopharyngeal or oropharyngeal swab collected by mobile phlebotomists. Participants in the prospective study had the option to provide additional blood draws and questionnaires over an approximately 2-month period. Blood samples from the prospective study were shipped frozen or at room temperature prior to DNA extraction. V lost 0 bases and J lost 7 bases, and the count of bases not matched to a germline gene is 3. CDR1 SGHNT and CDR2 YYREEE are derived from the germline V gene (reference sequence). The CDR3 measures 14 amino acids from cysteine to phenylalanine. The read is trimmed to its CDR3 DNA, 42 bases read in frame from base 1.

TCRbeta CDR3 regions were amplified from genomic DNA using the immunoSEQ Assay, a bias-controlled multiplex PCR. The study's processing was this. Within the assay, amplification of reference gene primers was used to estimate how many nucleated cells each sample contained. Sequence reads were collapsed and filtered to measure the absolute abundance of every unique TCRbeta CDR3 rearrangement. For each sample, productive Simpson clonality was calculated by taking the square root of Simpson's diversity index across productive rearrangements. The table comes from immuneACCESS by way of TCRdb, which keeps in-frame sequences with V and J called. Part of the clones is missing from these tables; in studies checked, under half for an unresolved V gene and the rest for unknown reasons. D and trimming were read from the DNA, whereas the V and J calls and clone size are those reported in that table. A total of roughly 150,000 clones appear in this sample, about nine tenths of them only once. The ten top clones hold roughly 3.9% of the sample.

The chain couples TRBV5-4 to TRBJ1-4; TRBD1 fits 7 bases in the junction. The origin of this receptor is a woman aged 40 to 55 who had been exposed to COVID-19. Material: PBMCs or T cells enriched from blood (not recorded which). The nucleotide sequence reads TGTGCCAGCAGCTTGGAGGGGGCCTTTGAAAAACTGTTTTTT. Translated, it gives CASSLEGAFEKLFF.